In this sample, the clone carrying this TCR beta chain turned up many times. The antigen is undetermined. This sample is drawn from a study of T-cell reconstitution after alpha-beta-depleted transplantation in children. General study results and limits: A year post-transplant, T-cell counts and diversity derived mostly from newly produced T cells. Surviving recipient T cells and intrathymic progenitors accounted for some patients' high TCRbeta diversity at day 60. Expanded graft clones numbering several hundred reportedly gave rise to alpha-beta T cells about two months after transplant.

CDR1 SQVTM and CDR2 ANQGSEA come from the germline V gene. The CDR3 totals 12 residues. V lost 5 bases to trimming and J lost 4 bases; unmatched junction nucleotides: 5. This sample's TCRbeta library carried unique molecular identifier barcodes. One entry per CDR3 protein, called by TCRdb with MiXCR from the PCR reads. The sample yields around 250,000 distinct CDR3 sequences, roughly 24% seen once. The rearrangement uses TRBV29-1 and TRBJ2-7, with 7 bases that match TRBD1. This specimen was PBMCs, taken before TCRalphabeta/CD19-depleted stem cell transplant. This receptor was obtained from a girl aged 2 to 10 with Fanconi anemia, due to receive a stem cell transplant. The CDR3 protein is CSVHRGGYEQYF. Here the CDR3 DNA reads TGCAGCGTTCACAGGGGTGGATACGAGCAGTACTTC.